The 25 T cell receptor beta chains given below trace back to one sample, sequenced in a study of blood T cells in healthy people across ages (dated by TCRdb to the mid-2010s). The method behind the library was 5' RACE. Instrument used: Illumina HiSeq 2500. The second PCR ran for roughly 6 to 11 cycles and used a J-beta primer mix along with a sample-barcoded 5' primer. TCRdb took the public reads, trimmed them with fastp at Q25, ran MiXCR for clone calling and kept in-frame beta chains. Identical CDR3 protein sequences are pooled into one entry, listed with their most common genes and DNA. This sample gives 1.5 million to 2 million distinct CDR3 sequences in total; 49% of them show up just once. The ten largest clonotypes hold over 2% of the sample. The material sequenced was blood. The receptors shown here come from a woman in her forties in good health.

This chain connects TRBV5-1 to TRBJ2-7; no definite D call. Between the trimmed V and J ends, which lost 4 bases and 2 bases, there was a span of 16 bases. The CDR3 extends over 15 amino acids. Germline CDR1 and CDR2: SGHRS and YFSETQ. The DNA of the CDR3 is TGCGCCAGCAGCCTAACTGGTTTAGGGCCCTACGAGCAGTACTTC. It is translated as CASSLTGLGPYEQYF.

The CDR3 DNA reads as TGCGCCAGCAGCCAAGATTCAAGGACAGGGGATTACTATGGCTACACCTTC. It is translated as CASSQDSRTGDYYGYTF. The genes are TRBV4-1 and TRBJ1-2; the match to TRBD1 covers 9 bases. The germline CDR1 and CDR2 sequences are MGHRA and YSYEKL. This CDR3 region has 17 residues. Germline trimming cut 0 bases from V and 3 bases from J; bases unmatched to any gene: 8.

V and J are TRBV6-2 or TRBV6-3 and TRBJ2-3; TRBD2 aligns across 7 bases. J lost 5 bases, V lost 4 bases, and 6 bases had no gene match. Germline V lookup: CDR1 MNHEY, CDR2 SVGEGT. This CDR3 has 14 residues. In DNA, the CDR3 is TGTGCCAGCAGTTTCCGGGACTACAAAGATACGCAGTATTTT. It codes for CASSFRDYKDTQYF.

This clonotype has just a few counts. The V and J genes are TRBV6-2 or TRBV6-3 and TRBJ2-5, with a possible D match to TRBD1 (5 bases). V lost 4 bases and J lost 7, with 19 bases in between. In germline, CDR1 is MNHEY, CDR2 SVGEGT. There are 15 residues in the CDR3. CDR3 bases: TGTGCCAGCAGTTTCCAACCCCCGGACATCGTGACCCAGTACTTC. Amino acids: CASSFQPPDIVTQYF.

This clonotype appeared a few times. This chain uses TRBV4-2 with TRBJ2-1; TRBD1 is a possible D gene (5 bases). Trimming removed 0 bases from V and 8 bases from J, with 11 bases in between. The CDR3 runs 14 residues. CDR1 and CDR2 (germline): LGHNA, YNFKEQ. The CDR3 DNA reads TGTGCCAGCAGCCAAGAGGGGCCGAACGATGAGCAGTTCTTC. Translation gives CASSQEGPNDEQFF.

The rearrangement uses TRBV6-2 or TRBV6-3 and TRBJ2-1; 9 bases agree with TRBD2. With 5 bases clipped from V and 3 bases from J, the junction kept 5 bases outside the gene matches. Germline CDR1 is MNHEY and CDR2 is SVGEGT. This CDR3 spans 15 amino acids. The CDR3 DNA follows: TGTGCCAGCAGTACACTAGCGGGCCTCTACAATGAGCAGTTCTTC. Translating gives CASSTLAGLYNEQFF.

The J gene is TRBJ1-1, the V gene TRBV5-1; tentatively, D is TRBD1 (5 bases). The CDR3 is 16 amino acids. V lost 3 bases, J lost 1 base, and 16 bases lay in between. CDR1 and CDR2 from the germline V gene are SGHRS and YFSETQ. The CDR3 protein is CASSSAAGPRNTEAFF. The DNA of the CDR3 is TGCGCCAGCAGCTCTGCCGCGGGACCGAGGAACACTGAAGCTTTCTTT.

The J gene is TRBJ2-5, the V gene TRBV29-1; 7 nucleotides agree with TRBD2. The V gene's germline CDR1 is SQVTM and CDR2 ANQGSEA. V dropped 2 bases and J dropped 11; count of bases not matched to a gene: 11. The CDR3 spans 13 residues. The CDR3 here is CSVERASGEGQYF. The CDR3 nucleotides read TGCAGCGTTGAAAGGGCCTCGGGGGAGGGGCAGTACTTC.

As to this clonotype: A read error may be the cause here, since a much bigger clone is one base away. The V call is TRBV29-1, the J call TRBJ2-4; 8 bases map to TRBD1. Near its end, the DNA agrees better with TRBJ2-7, so the J call may be wrong. Germline loops: CDR1 SQVTM, CDR2 ANQGSEA. This CDR3 has 12 residues. CDR3 DNA: TGCAGCGTTGAACAGGGGGCCCACGAGCAGTACTTC. Its protein product is CSVEQGAHEQYF.

The chain has TRBV4-3 and TRBJ1-2; D not certain. Germline CDR1 reads LGHNA; CDR2 reads YSLEER. The length of the CDR3 is 15 residues. V was shortened by 0 bases and J by 7 bases, with 15 bases between the two germline ends. CDR3 DNA: TGCGCCAGCAGCCAAGATCCTCGGGAAGCTTCTGGCTACACCTTC. It is translated as CASSQDPREASGYTF.

The J gene is TRBJ2-7, the V gene TRBV6-6; the D gene is possibly TRBD1 (6 bases). V was pared by 2 bases and J by 4 bases, with 15 bases between. Germline loops: CDR1 MNHNY, CDR2 SVGAGI (reference sequence). CDR3 size: 15 residues. In DNA form, the CDR3 reads TGTGCCAGCAGTTACCGGGCAGGGGATAGGTACGAGCAGTACTTC. It codes for CASSYRAGDRYEQYF.

This chain joins TRBV4-1 and TRBJ1-6; no reliable D call. This CDR3 is built from 16 residues. V dropped 4 bases and J dropped 5 bases, with 15 bases sitting between them. Germline loops: CDR1 MGHRA, CDR2 YSYEKL. CDR3 in DNA: TGCGCCAGCAGCCCAATAGGACGAAGCAATAATTCACCCCTCCACTTT. Residues: CASSPIGRSNNSPLHF.

This clonotype was counted a few times. The J gene is TRBJ2-1, the V gene TRBV29-1; 15 bases map to TRBD2. CDR1 and CDR2 from the germline V gene are SQVTM and ANQGSEA. Trimming took 8 bases from V and 7 from J; bases not matched to a gene: 9. The length of the CDR3 is 15 residues. The CDR3 bases are TGCAGCCCCTGGGGGACTAGCGGGGGGACTAATGAGCAGTTCTTC. Translated: CSPWGTSGGTNEQFF.

The chain combines TRBV7-3 with TRBJ2-3; 13 bases are shared with TRBD2. Germline CDR1 reads SGHTA; CDR2 reads FQGTGA. This CDR3 has 19 amino acids. V lost 2 bases, J lost 2 bases, and 10 bases stayed unmatched. DNA of the CDR3: TGTGCCAGCAGCTTAGGGCCGGGACTAGCGGGGACCTACACAGATACGCAGTATTTT. Its protein is CASSLGPGLAGTYTDTQYF.

The chain is built from TRBV5-1 and TRBJ2-5, with a tentative D call TRBD1 (6 bases). The CDR3 loop spans 12 amino acids. Germline CDR1 reads SGHRS; CDR2 reads YFSETQ. Trimming shortened V by 2 bases and J by 11 bases, and 13 bases separated the two germline ends. CDR3 sequence: CASSFRTEEQYF. The CDR3 nucleotides are TGCGCCAGCAGCTTCCGGACAGAAGAGCAGTACTTC.

As concerns this clonotype: Germline is not matched at one junction end, which may reflect a read error. The chain uses TRBV7-7 and TRBJ2-1, with 11 bases that match TRBD2. Germline CDR1 is SSHAT and CDR2 is FNYEAQ (reference sequence). The CDR3 contains 15 residues. CDR3 in amino acids: CASSLAGGPSNEQFF. In DNA, the CDR3 is TGTGCTAGCAGCTTAGCGGGGGGGCCTAGTAATGAGCAGTTCTTC.

This clonotype was detected only once. At one end the junction does not follow the germline gene, possibly because of a read error. This rearrangement joins TRBV6-2 or TRBV6-3 to TRBJ2-3; D perhaps matches TRBD1 (6 bases). Germline CDR1 and CDR2: MNHEY and SVGEGT. The CDR3 extends over 14 amino acids. CDR3: CASSYSDSKDTQYF. CDR3 coding DNA: TGTGCCAGCAGTTACTCGGACAGCAAAGATACGCAGTATTTT.

The chain couples TRBV6-2 or TRBV6-3 to TRBJ2-7; D is unclear. The closer fit of TRBJ2-5 to the DNA end suggests the J call may be wrong. CDR1 MNHEY and CDR2 SVGEGT come from the germline V gene. The CDR3 runs to 14 residues. The CDR3 loop is CASSDFVTQETQYF. For the CDR3, the DNA is TGTGCCAGCAGTGACTTCGTCACCCAAGAGACCCAGTACTTC.

The CDR3 DNA reads TGTGCCAGCAGCTTTAATATGGTTGAGGCCCAGTACTTC. Amino acids: CASSFNMVEAQYF. The chain links TRBV7-2 to TRBJ2-7; no clear D. V lost 3 bases to trimming and J lost 10 bases, with 16 bases between them. The CDR3 has 13 amino acids. Germline values: CDR1 SGHTA, CDR2 FQGNSA.

On this clonotype: Relative to the germline gene, one junction end is altered; a read error may explain this. J is TRBJ2-7 and V is TRBV20-1; TRBD2 aligns across 8 bases. The CDR3 consists of 17 residues. The germline gives CDR1 DFQATT, CDR2 SNEGSKA (reference sequence). The CDR3 nucleotides are TGCGGTGCTAGAGTGTTTGGGGCGGGGGGACTCTCCTACGAGCAGTACTTC. Protein sequence: CGARVFGAGGLSYEQYF.

In this sample, this clonotype turned up a few times. The chain employs TRBV11-2 and TRBJ2-7, with D possibly TRBD1 on 7 matching bases. This CDR3 is built from 15 residues. The V gene lost 6 bases and the J gene lost 3 bases, with 18 bases spanning the gap. Per germline, CDR1 SGHAT and CDR2 FQNNGV. The CDR3, as DNA: TGTGCCAGCAGGTCCGCCAGGGGGGATATCTACGAGCAGTACTTC. It is translated as CASRSARGDIYEQYF.

V usage is TRBV3-1 and J usage is TRBJ1-6; D is undetermined. This CDR3 comprises 16 residues. With 0 bases removed from V and 5 bases from J, the gap between germline ends came to 11 bases. CDR1 and CDR2 from the germline V gene are LGHDT and YNNKEL (reference sequence). The CDR3 region is CASSQDRKENNSPLHF. As DNA, the CDR3 is TGTGCCAGCAGCCAAGATCGTAAAGAGAATAATTCACCCCTCCACTTT.

The chain employs TRBV11-2 and TRBJ2-5; 9 nucleotides line up with TRBD2. CDR1 and CDR2 (germline): SGHAT, FQNNGV. The CDR3 runs to 17 residues. V gave up 1 base and J gave up 5 bases; unmatched junction bases: 11. CDR3 coding DNA: TGTGCCAGCAGCTTAGTGGGGACTAGCAGGGCATTTGAGACCCAGTACTTC. Amino acid sequence: CASSLVGTSRAFETQYF.

V gene TRBV11-2 combines with J gene TRBJ2-1; the match to TRBD1 covers 11 bases. This CDR3 contains 13 residues. Trimming cost V 4 bases and J 10 bases; bases outside gene matches: 3. Germline V gives CDR1 SGHAT, CDR2 FQNNGV. Here the CDR3 reads CASSWGQGVEQFF. CDR3 coding DNA: TGTGCCAGCAGCTGGGGACAGGGGGTGGAGCAGTTCTTC.

This clonotype was detected a few times. This sequence joins TRBV10-3 and TRBJ2-1; D assignment may be TRBD1 or TRBD2 (6 bases each). CDR1 is ENHRY, CDR2 SYGVKD, per germline. V was trimmed by 5 bases and J by 0 bases, leaving 11 bases between them. This CDR3 spans 15 amino acids. The CDR3 reads CAISPGASSYNEQFF. CDR3 DNA sequence: TGTGCCATCAGTCCGGGGGCGAGCTCCTACAATGAGCAGTTCTTC.